This is a list of T cell receptor beta chains from one sample in a study of blood T cell repertoires in COVID-19. TCRdb's copy holds only in-frame clones and misses some; the assay was immunoSEQ multiplex PCR. The data hold hundreds of thousands of clones, with 80% to 90% observed a single time. The sample comprised peripheral blood. These receptors were obtained from a woman older than 75 with COVID-19, enrolled during active disease. The CDR3 runs from the conserved cysteine through the conserved F or W. A D gene is named only where the DNA matches it firmly. Not all rows give a size; the values are once, few, many and, for expanded clones, a class.

>TRBV7-2|NA|NA|TRBJ2-5|13
CASSPEGPKTQYF
TGTGCCAGCAGCCCGGAGGGCCCGAAGACCCAGTACTTC
>TRBV6-5|NA|NA|TRBJ1-1|12
CASRNGLNKAFF
TGTGCCAGCAGGAACGGACTAAACAAAGCTTTCTTT
>TRBV25-1|once|TRBD1|TRBJ1-3|14
CASSGTGVGNTIYF
TGTGCCAGCAGTGGGACAGGAGTTGGAAACACCATATATTTT
>TRBV6-1|NA|NA|TRBJ1-1|14
CASSDRGRNTEAFF
TGTGCCAGCAGTGACAGGGGAAGGAACACTGAAGCTTTCTTT
>TRBV7-8|few|NA|TRBJ1-2|13
CASSLGEAYGYTF
TGTGCCAGCAGCTTAGGGGAGGCGTATGGCTACACCTTC
>TRBV6-5|NA|NA|TRBJ1-4|15
CASSIRVGRGEKLFF
TGTGCCAGCAGTATCCGGGTAGGGCGGGGGGAAAAACTGTTTTTT
>TRBV18|few|NA|TRBJ2-7|12
CASSPGAWEQYF
TGTGCCAGCTCACCAGGGGCCTGGGAGCAGTACTTC
>TRBV6-6|once|TRBD1|TRBJ1-1|11
CASSWETGYQF
TGTGCCAGCAGTTGGGAGACAGGGTACCAATTT
>TRBV19|NA|NA|TRBJ1-5|14
CASGRIFSNQPQHF
TGTGCCTCAGGTCGGATTTTTAGCAATCAGCCCCAGCATTTT
>TRBV3-1/TRBV3-2|NA|NA|TRBJ1-5|14
CASSHGQGNQPQHF
TGTGCCAGCAGCCACGGTCAGGGTAATCAGCCCCAGCATTTT
>TRBV6-5|NA|NA|TRBJ1-4|15
CASSYSSSGNEKLFF
TGTGCCAGCAGTTACTCGAGCTCAGGAAATGAAAAACTGTTTTTT
>TRBV9|NA|NA|TRBJ1-3|14
CASSVGASGNTIYF
TGTGCCAGCAGCGTAGGGGCCTCTGGAAACACCATATATTTT
>TRBV9|NA|NA|TRBJ2-1|12
CATGGTDNEQFF
TGTGCCACGGGCGGGACTGACAATGAGCAGTTCTTC
>TRBV7-3|NA|TRBD1|TRBJ2-1|15
CASSFDRARNNEQFF
TGTGCCAGCAGTTTCGACAGGGCGAGGAACAATGAGCAGTTCTTC
>TRBV29-1|few|NA|TRBJ2-2|14
CSVMTPRNTGELFF
TGCAGCGTTATGACACCACGGAACACCGGGGAGCTGTTTTTT
>TRBV9|NA|NA|TRBJ2-2|14
CASSVVSGTGELFF
TGTGCCAGCAGCGTAGTGAGCGGCACCGGGGAGCTGTTTTTT
>TRBV23-1|NA|NA|TRBJ1-2|14
CASSQWRDHYGYTF
TGCGCCAGCAGTCAATGGAGGGATCACTATGGCTACACCTTC
>TRBV30|few|NA|TRBJ2-2|13
CAWSVEGTGELFF
TGTGCCTGGAGTGTGGAGGGGACCGGGGAGCTGTTTTTT
>TRBV29-1|once|TRBD2|TRBJ2-7|13
CSAWTSGSYEQYF
TGCAGCGCCTGGACTAGCGGGAGTTACGAGCAGTACTTC
>TRBV5-1|NA|TRBD2|TRBJ2-7|14
CASSFSGEGYEQYF
TGCGCCAGCAGCTTTAGCGGGGAGGGCTACGAGCAGTACTTC
>TRBV3-1/TRBV3-2|once|NA|TRBJ2-1|15
CASSQPASSYNEQFF
TGTGCCAGCAGCCAACCAGCGAGCTCCTACAATGAGCAGTTCTTC
>TRBV18|NA|NA|TRBJ2-2|16
CASSAPNGLNTGELFF
TGTGCCAGCTCAGCACCTAACGGTTTGAACACCGGGGAGCTGTTTTTT
>TRBV7-9|NA|NA|TRBJ2-7|15
CASSLEPREPPEQYF
TGTGCCAGCAGCTTAGAACCCAGGGAACCCCCCGAGCAGTACTTC
>TRBV15|NA|TRBD2|TRBJ2-1|15
CATSGGTSGYNEQFF
TGTGCCACCAGCGGGGGGACTAGCGGTTACAATGAGCAGTTCTTC
>TRBV6-6|NA|TRBD1|TRBJ2-7|14
CASNPPGQDYEQYF
TGTGCCAGCAACCCCCCGGGACAGGACTACGAGCAGTACTTC
>TRBV19|NA|NA|TRBJ1-5|15
CASRQRRDSDQPQHF
TGTGCCAGTAGACAGAGAAGAGACAGCGATCAGCCCCAGCATTTT
>TRBV18|NA|TRBD1|TRBJ2-2|16
CASSPPTGGNTGELFF
TGTGCCAGCTCACCCCCGACAGGGGGAAACACCGGGGAGCTGTTTTTT
>TRBV7-8|NA|NA|TRBJ2-7|13
CASSPSYSYEQYF
TGTGCCAGCAGCCCCTCCTATTCATACGAGCAGTACTTC